The T cell receptor beta chain under discussion was sequenced for a study of human T cells and chemical hapten exposure. Germline CDR1 and CDR2: SGHAT and FQNNGV. The CDR3 spans 14 residues. Between the trimmed V and J ends, which lost 5 bases and 1 base, there was a span of 11 bases. The time point denotes: patch test 2, 6 weeks after DPC sensitization. Treatment noted: therapeutic diphenylcyclopropenone sensitization with weekly scalp DPC. MiXCR, run by TCRdb on the RACE reads, gives a single entry per CDR3 protein. Of about 350,000 distinct CDR3 sequences listed, about 6% are singletons. This clonotype was detected many times.

The material sequenced was whole blood, taken in connection with sensitization to the hapten diphenylcyclopropenone (DPC). This chain connects TRBV11-2 to TRBJ2-5; the D gene is possibly TRBD1 (5 bases). The TCR was taken from a woman aged 18-29 years with alopecia areata. Some clones in this sample may be carry-over from other donors' samples. The CDR3 sequence is CASSPRQSQETQYF. Here the CDR3 DNA reads TGTGCCAGCAGCCCCCGACAGTCCCAAGAGACCCAGTACTTC.